A selection of T cell receptor beta chains follows, all from one sample in a study of cytomegalovirus exposure and HLA in healthy donors. Sequenced by immunoSEQ multiplex PCR; TCRdb stores in-frame clones only, minus some. Of over 150,000 clones detected, approximately 67% appear once; the ten largest clones hold 4% to 5.5%. Sequenced input: PBMCs. The receptors derive from a woman aged 18-29 years in good health and CMV-seropositive. Each CDR3 is given with its conserved first and last residue. The D gene is left open where the match is weak. Size is stated for part of the rows, as once, few or many counts, or as a class when the clone is expanded.

v_call: TRBV6-6
clone_size: NA
j_call: TRBJ1-1
d_call: NA
cdr3_aa: CASSRGQMNTEAFF
cdr3_nt: TGTGCCAGCAGTCGAGGACAGATGAACACTGAAGCTTTCTTT

v_call: TRBV7-3
clone_size: NA
j_call: TRBJ2-3
d_call: TRBD2
cdr3_aa: CASSLGGLRTDTQYF
cdr3_nt: TGTGCCAGCAGCCTCGGGGGGTTACGCACAGATACGCAGTATTTT

v_call: TRBV7-8
clone_size: NA
j_call: TRBJ2-7
d_call: NA
cdr3_aa: CASRHDRVATTYEQYF
cdr3_nt: TGTGCCAGCAGACACGACCGGGTCGCAACAACCTACGAGCAGTACTTC

v_call: TRBV5-1
clone_size: NA
j_call: TRBJ1-1
d_call: NA
cdr3_aa: CASSFTAHGNTEAFF
cdr3_nt: TGCGCCAGCAGCTTCACAGCCCACGGGAACACTGAAGCTTTCTTT

v_call: TRBV4-2
clone_size: NA
j_call: TRBJ1-2
d_call: NA
cdr3_aa: CASSQPSPGGRGDYGYTF
cdr3_nt: TGTGCCAGCAGCCAACCCTCCCCCGGGGGGCGCGGGGACTATGGCTACACCTTC

v_call: TRBV11-2
clone_size: NA
j_call: TRBJ1-1
d_call: NA
cdr3_aa: CASSFSRQLGTEAFF
cdr3_nt: TGTGCCAGCAGCTTTTCCCGACAGCTAGGAACTGAAGCTTTCTTT

v_call: TRBV5-4
clone_size: few
j_call: TRBJ2-1
d_call: TRBD2
cdr3_aa: CASDQGLAGANEQFF
cdr3_nt: TGTGCCAGCGACCAGGGACTAGCGGGGGCCAATGAGCAGTTCTTC

v_call: TRBV27
clone_size: NA
j_call: TRBJ2-7
d_call: TRBD2
cdr3_aa: CASSIQTSGSVEQYF
cdr3_nt: TGTGCCAGCAGTATACAGACTAGCGGGTCGGTCGAGCAGTACTTC

v_call: TRBV7-8
clone_size: NA
j_call: TRBJ2-1
d_call: TRBD1
cdr3_aa: CASRGTGQSLNEQFF
cdr3_nt: TGTGCCAGCAGGGGGACAGGTCAAAGTTTAAATGAGCAGTTCTTC

v_call: TRBV7-2
clone_size: NA
j_call: TRBJ2-6
d_call: NA
cdr3_aa: CASSLGAASGANVLTF
cdr3_nt: TGTGCCAGCAGCTTAGGGGCAGCCTCTGGGGCCAACGTCCTGACTTTC

v_call: TRBV29-1
clone_size: NA
j_call: TRBJ1-2
d_call: NA
cdr3_aa: CSVEDQPQASRNYGYTF
cdr3_nt: TGCAGCGTTGAAGATCAGCCCCAGGCCTCTCGAAACTATGGCTACACCTTC

v_call: TRBV6-1
clone_size: NA
j_call: TRBJ2-7
d_call: NA
cdr3_aa: CASSEAGTRYEQYF
cdr3_nt: TGTGCCAGCAGTGAAGCCGGGACACGCTACGAGCAGTACTTC

v_call: TRBV18
clone_size: NA
j_call: TRBJ2-1
d_call: NA
cdr3_aa: CASSPRRGYNEQFF
cdr3_nt: TGTGCCAGCTCACCACGACGGGGATACAATGAGCAGTTCTTC

v_call: TRBV15
clone_size: NA
j_call: TRBJ1-6
d_call: TRBD1
cdr3_aa: CATSRPGDRVAGSPLHF
cdr3_nt: TGTGCCACCAGCAGACCGGGCGACAGGGTGGCAGGGTCACCCCTCCACTTT

v_call: TRBV5-6
clone_size: NA
j_call: TRBJ1-4
d_call: NA
cdr3_aa: CASSLRAGNEKLFF
cdr3_nt: TGTGCCAGCAGCCTTAGGGCGGGTAATGAAAAACTGTTTTTT

v_call: TRBV27
clone_size: NA
j_call: TRBJ2-7
d_call: TRBD2
cdr3_aa: CASSLWAGRAQNDEQYF
cdr3_nt: TGTGCCAGCAGTTTATGGGCAGGGAGGGCACAGAACGACGAGCAGTACTTC